A single sample gave rise to the 2 T cell receptor beta chains below, sequenced in a study of T cells in localized non-small cell lung cancer (dated by TCRdb to 2018 to 2021). The method behind the library was the immunoSEQ multiplex PCR assay. Entries here come from immuneACCESS through TCRdb and include only in-frame sequences with V and J called. Some clones fail to appear in such tables; in the studies checked, an unresolved V gene covers under half of the shortfall, and the cause of the remainder is unknown. The sample table contains 30,000 to 45,000 clones; only one count was recorded for about 83% of them. Clones ranked in the top ten supply approximately 7.2% of the sample. Sequencing was performed on peripheral blood, taken before any cancer treatment. These receptors were obtained from a woman aged 35 to 75 with stage I lung adenocarcinoma.

The chain combines TRBV6-6 with TRBJ1-5; TRBD1 is a possible D gene (5 bases). The CDR3 totals 15 residues. Germline V CDR1 and CDR2: MNHNY, SVGAGI (reference sequence). Trimming removed 6 bases from V and 6 bases from J, with 18 bases in between. CDR3 sequence (DNA): TGTGCCAGCAGCCCCCTCTTGGACATGCCTCAGCCCCAGCATTTT. Its translation: CASSPLLDMPQPQHF.

The rearrangement links TRBV4-1 to TRBJ2-7; TRBD1 agrees at 9 bases. The ends lost 6 bases at V and 4 bases at J; junction bases unmatched: 1. Germline V lookup: CDR1 MGHRA, CDR2 YSYEKL. The CDR3 runs 12 residues. The chain's CDR3 is CASRDRGYEQYF. CDR3 DNA: TGCGCCAGCAGGGACAGGGGATACGAGCAGTACTTC.